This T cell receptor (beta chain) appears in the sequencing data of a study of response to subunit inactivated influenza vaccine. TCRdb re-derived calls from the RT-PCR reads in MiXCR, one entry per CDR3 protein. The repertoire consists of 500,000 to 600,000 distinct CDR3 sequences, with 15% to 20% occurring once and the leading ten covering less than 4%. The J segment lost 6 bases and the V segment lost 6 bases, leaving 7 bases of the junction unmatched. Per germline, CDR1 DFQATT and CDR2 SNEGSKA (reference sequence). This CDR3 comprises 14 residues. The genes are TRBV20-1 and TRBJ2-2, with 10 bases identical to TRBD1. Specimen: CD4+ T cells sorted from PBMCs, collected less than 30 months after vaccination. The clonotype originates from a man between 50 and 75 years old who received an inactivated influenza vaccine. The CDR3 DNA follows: TGCAGTGCGCCCGGGACAGGGGTTCCCGGGGAGCTGTTTTTT. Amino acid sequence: CSAPGTGVPGELFF.